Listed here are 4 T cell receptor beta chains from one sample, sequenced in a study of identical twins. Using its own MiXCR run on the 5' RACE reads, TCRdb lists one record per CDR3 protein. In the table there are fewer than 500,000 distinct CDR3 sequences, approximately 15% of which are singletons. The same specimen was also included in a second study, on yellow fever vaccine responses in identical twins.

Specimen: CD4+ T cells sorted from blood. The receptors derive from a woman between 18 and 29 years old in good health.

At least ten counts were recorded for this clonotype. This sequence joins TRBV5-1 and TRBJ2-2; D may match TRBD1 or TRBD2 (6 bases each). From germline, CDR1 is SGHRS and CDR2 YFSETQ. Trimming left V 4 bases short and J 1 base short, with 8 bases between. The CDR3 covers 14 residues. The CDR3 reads CASSAGQNTGELFF. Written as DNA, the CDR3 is TGCGCCAGCAGCGCGGGACAGAACACCGGGGAGCTGTTTTTT.

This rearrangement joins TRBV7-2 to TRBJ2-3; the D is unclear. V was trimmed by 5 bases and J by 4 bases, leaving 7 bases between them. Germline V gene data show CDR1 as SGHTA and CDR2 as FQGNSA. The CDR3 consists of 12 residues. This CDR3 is CASSPVPDTQYF. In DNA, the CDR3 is TGTGCCAGCAGCCCAGTCCCAGATACGCAGTATTTT.

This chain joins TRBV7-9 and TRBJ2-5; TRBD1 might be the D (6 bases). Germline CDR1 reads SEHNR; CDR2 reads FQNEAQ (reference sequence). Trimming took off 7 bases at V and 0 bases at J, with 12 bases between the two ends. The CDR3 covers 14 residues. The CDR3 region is CASTRQANQETQYF. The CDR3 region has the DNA TGTGCCAGCACCCGACAGGCTAACCAAGAGACCCAGTACTTC.

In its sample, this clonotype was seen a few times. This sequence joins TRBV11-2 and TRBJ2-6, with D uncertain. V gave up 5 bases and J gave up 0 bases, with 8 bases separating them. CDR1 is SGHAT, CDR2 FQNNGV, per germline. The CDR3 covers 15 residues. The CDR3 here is CASSKYFSGANVLTF. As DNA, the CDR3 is TGTGCCAGCAGCAAATACTTCTCTGGGGCCAACGTCCTGACTTTC.